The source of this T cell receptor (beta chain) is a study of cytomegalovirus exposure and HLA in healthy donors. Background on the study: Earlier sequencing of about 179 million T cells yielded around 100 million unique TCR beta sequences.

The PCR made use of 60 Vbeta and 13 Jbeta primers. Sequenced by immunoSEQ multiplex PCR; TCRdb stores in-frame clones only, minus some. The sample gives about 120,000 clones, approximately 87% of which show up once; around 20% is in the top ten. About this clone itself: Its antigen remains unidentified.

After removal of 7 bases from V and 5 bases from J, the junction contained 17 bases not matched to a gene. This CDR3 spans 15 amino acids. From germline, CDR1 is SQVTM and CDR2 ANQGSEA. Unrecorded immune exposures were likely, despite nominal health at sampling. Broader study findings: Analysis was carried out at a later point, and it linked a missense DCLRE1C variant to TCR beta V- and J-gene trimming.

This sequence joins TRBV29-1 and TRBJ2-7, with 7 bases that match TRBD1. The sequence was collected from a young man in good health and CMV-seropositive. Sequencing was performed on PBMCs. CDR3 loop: CSAKIGTDMIDEQYF. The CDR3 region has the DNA TGCAGCGCTAAGATAGGGACAGACATGATAGACGAGCAGTACTTC.